What follows is one T cell receptor (beta chain) and its context. Its antigen is not identified. Every bit of the isolated RNA underwent reverse transcription, so sequencing read expressed TCRB transcripts. Produced via immunoSEQ multiplex PCR; TCRdb's table is partial and in-frame only. Altogether over 90,000 clones are present, 28% being singletons, with the ten largest covering 0.5% to 0.55%. The V gene's germline CDR1 is SGHTA and CDR2 FQGNSA. Trimming stripped 2 bases from V and 3 bases from J, with 13 bases between. The CDR3 totals 15 residues. The record originates from a study of beta chain features in type 1 diabetes. Notes on the study in general: Among all four CD4+ subsets, Type 1 diabetes patients had TCRB CDR3s that were moderately but significantly shorter.

Populations isolated by sorting all had purity greater than 95%. The TCR sequence derives from a woman aged 18-29 years with type 1 diabetes. The source material was central memory CD4+ T cells from blood. The chain combines TRBV7-2 with TRBJ1-1; maybe TRBD1 (6 bases). The CDR3 loop is CASSLFSPGDTEAFF. In DNA, the CDR3 is TGTGCCAGCAGCTTATTTTCCCCAGGGGACACTGAAGCTTTCTTT. Looking up the rest from reference TRBV7-2 and TRBJ1-1 gives the full variable domain: GAGVSQSPSNKVTEKGKDVELRCDPISGHTALYWYRQSLGQGLEFLIYFQGNSAPDKSGLPSDRFSAERTGGSVSTLTIQRTQQEDSAVYLCASSLFSPGDTEAFFGQGTRLTVV.